The 27 T cell receptor beta chains given below trace back to one sample, sequenced in a study of CD8+CD57+ T cells in acquired aplastic anemia. The template used for profiling TCR beta VDJ and CDR3 was genomic DNA. MiXCR, run by TCRdb on the reads, gives a single entry per CDR3 protein. The sample has about 130,000 distinct CDR3 sequences, around 46% seen once. The sample was sorted CD4+, CD8+, or CD8+CD57+ T cells (not recorded which) from PBMCs. These receptors all come from a human donor in good health, serving as a control.

The V call is TRBV2, the J call TRBJ1-2; 7 positions agree with TRBD1. This CDR3 has 15 amino acids. The ends lost 4 bases at V and 2 bases at J; junction bases unmatched: 7. CDR1 and CDR2 (germline): SNHLY, FYNNEI. The CDR3 DNA reads as TGTGCCAGCAGTGGAACAGGGGAACACAACTATGGCTACACCTTC. Translating it yields CASSGTGEHNYGYTF.

This clonotype has only a few counts. The rearrangement joins TRBV2 to TRBJ2-3, with 12 bases fitting TRBD2. The length of the CDR3 is 15 residues. Trimming at V came to 5 bases and at J to 3 bases, leaving 3 bases not matched to a gene. The germline V gene encodes CDR1 SNHLY and CDR2 FYNNEI. CDR3 sequence reads: CASSLGLAGTDTQYF. CDR3 sequence (DNA): TGTGCCAGCAGTCTTGGACTAGCGGGGACAGATACGCAGTATTTT.

The genes are TRBV18 and TRBJ1-1; TRBD1 is a possible D gene (6 bases). The CDR3 is 15 residues long. With 5 bases removed from V and 1 base from J, the gap between germline ends came to 14 bases. Germline V CDR1 and CDR2: KGHSH, LQKENI. The CDR3 DNA is TGTGCCAGCTCATCAACCGGAGGGGGGAACACTGAAGCTTTCTTT. Translated, it gives CASSSTGGGNTEAFF.

As DNA, the CDR3 is TGCAGTGCTAGAGTGAGCGGGGGGGGCTACGAGCAGTACTTC. This gives the protein CSARVSGGGYEQYF. The chain carries TRBV20-1 and TRBJ2-7; 10 bases align to TRBD2. In germline, CDR1 is DFQATT, CDR2 SNEGSKA (reference sequence). The V segment lost 1 base and the J segment 3 bases; nucleotides outside the gene matches: 3. This CDR3 is built from 14 residues.

This clonotype has just one count. The rearrangement joins TRBV20-1 to TRBJ2-3; 11 nucleotides agree with TRBD2. The V gene's germline CDR1 is DFQATT and CDR2 SNEGSKA (reference sequence). Germline trimming cut 6 bases from V and 1 base from J; bases unmatched to any gene: 12. The CDR3 spans 17 residues. CDR3 sequence reads: CSATTSGGASGTDTQYF. The CDR3 nucleotides read TGCAGTGCCACAACTAGCGGGGGAGCCTCTGGCACAGATACGCAGTATTTT.

This clonotype came up a few times. Given a much more abundant clone one base away, this may be a read error. The rearrangement uses TRBV5-1 and TRBJ1-6; D gene ambiguous. The CDR3 loop spans 15 amino acids. Germline V gene sequence: CDR1 SGHRS, CDR2 YFSETQ. Trimming took off 0 bases at V and 11 bases at J, with 15 bases between the two ends. This CDR3 is CASSLAPGEGPPLHF. For the CDR3, the DNA is TGCGCCAGCAGCTTGGCCCCCGGGGAAGGCCCACCCCTCCACTTT.

Comment on this clonotype: This may arise from a read error, as a much more abundant clone is one base away. The chain joins TRBV6-5 to TRBJ1-5; D remains unclear. This CDR3 is 13 amino acids long. Germline loops: CDR1 MNHEY, CDR2 SVGAGI. The CDR3 sequence: CAGSYNGNQPQHF. The DNA for the CDR3 is TGTGCCGGCAGTTACAATGGCAATCAGCCCCAGCATTTT.

This clonotype was counted many times. The chain couples TRBV4-3 to TRBJ1-6, with D unclear. Germline assignment: CDR1 LGHNA and CDR2 YSLEER. This CDR3 region has 17 residues. The V and J ends lost 0 bases and 7 bases respectively, with 16 bases between them. CDR3 in DNA: TGCGCCAGCAGCCAAGATTCGCGGATTACCTCAAATTCACCCCTCCACTTT. Translated, it gives CASSQDSRITSNSPLHF.

This clonotype was observed at least ten times. The rearrangement uses TRBV6-1 and TRBJ1-2; 7 bases match TRBD1. Germline V gene data show CDR1 as MNHNS and CDR2 as SASEGT. V was clipped by 6 bases and J by 4 bases; unmatched bases: 5. The CDR3 contains 13 residues. The CDR3 DNA follows: TGTGCCAGCAGCATGGGACAGCCCTATGGCTACACCTTC. Its protein product is CASSMGQPYGYTF.

This clonotype was detected many times. J is TRBJ2-1 and V is TRBV11-3; D not certain. CDR1 SGHNT and CDR2 YENEEA come from the germline V gene. This CDR3 contains 14 residues. The V end was cut by 1 base, the J end by 4 bases, with 8 bases between. This chain's CDR3 is CASSLGSLYNEQFF. CDR3 coding DNA: TGTGCCAGCAGCTTAGGGTCCCTATACAATGAGCAGTTCTTC.

This clonotype was seen a single time. The chain recombines TRBV20-1 with TRBJ1-5, with 7 bases that match TRBD1. This CDR3 region has 18 residues. Germline CDR1 DFQATT, CDR2 SNEGSKA (reference sequence). The V segment lost 1 base and the J segment 2 bases; nucleotides outside the gene matches: 14. The DNA of the CDR3 is TGCAGTGCTAGAGCCTCAGGGACAGCCCAGGGTGGCAATCAGCCCCAGCATTTT. Its protein is CSARASGTAQGGNQPQHF.

Turning to this clonotype: This CDR3 is missing its conserved last phenylalanine or tryptophan, likely due to a read error. This chain connects TRBV9 to TRBJ1-2; no reliable D call. The CDR3 totals 15 residues. Germline CDR1 is SGDLS and CDR2 is YYNGEE. The CDR3 reads CASSLGPQSNYGYTL. The CDR3 nucleotides are TGCGCCAGCAGCCTAGGGCCGCAGTCTAACTATGGCTACACCCTC.

This clonotype was observed at least ten times. The CDR3 bases are TGTGCCAGCTCACCTCCGAGGGCGCGGGGGGGGGACTACGAGCAGTACTTC. Translating it yields CASSPPRARGGDYEQYF. The V call is TRBV18, the J call TRBJ2-7; 9 bases are shared with TRBD2. CDR1 and CDR2 from the germline V gene are KGHSH and LQKENI. The CDR3 runs to 17 residues. The junction had 12 bases not matched to a gene; V was cut back by 3 bases and J by 3 bases.

This clonotype was observed many times. This may arise from a read error, as a much more abundant clone is one base away. V gene TRBV15 combines with J gene TRBJ2-3, with TRBD1 identical over 9 bases. The CDR3 length is 14 residues. Germline CDR1 reads LNHNV; CDR2 reads YYDKDF (reference sequence). CDR3: CATGSRTGEDTQYF. The CDR3 DNA sequence: TGTGCCACCGGCAGCCGGACAGGGGAAGATACGCAGTATTTT. Full variable domain (rest looked up from reference TRBV15 and TRBJ2-3): DAMVIQNPRYQVTQFGKPVTLSCSQTLNHNVMYWYQQKSSQAPKLLFHYYDKDFNNEADTPDNFQSRRPNTSFCFLDIRSPGLGDTAMYLCATGSRTGEDTQYFGPGTRLTVL.

The CDR3 reads CASSATSVSYEQYF. The CDR3 region has the DNA TGTGCCAGCAGCGCGACTAGCGTATCCTACGAGCAGTACTTC. This chain connects TRBV4-2 to TRBJ2-7, with 8 bases identical to TRBD2. V was pared by 5 bases and J by 1 base, with 4 bases of the junction left unmatched. CDR3 length: 14 amino acids. Germline V gives CDR1 LGHNA, CDR2 YNFKEQ.

V and J are TRBV7-2 and TRBJ1-2; no clear D gene. CDR3 length: 13 residues. Germline V gives CDR1 SGHTA, CDR2 FQGNSA. The V end was cut by 5 bases, the J end by 4 bases, with 11 bases between. Here the CDR3 reads CASSPDLPYGYTF. In nucleotides, the CDR3 is TGTGCCAGCAGCCCGGACTTACCCTATGGCTACACCTTC.

V gene TRBV25-1 combines with J gene TRBJ1-6; D might be TRBD1 (6 bases). Trimming removed 3 bases from V and 7 bases from J, with 10 bases in between. The V gene's germline CDR1 is MGHDK and CDR2 SYGVNS. The CDR3 covers 14 residues. Written as DNA, the CDR3 is TGTGCCAGCAGTGATACGGGGGGCAATTCACCCCTCCACTTT. Protein: CASSDTGGNSPLHF.

This clonotype has at least ten counts. The chain employs TRBV5-1 and TRBJ1-4; D perhaps matches TRBD1 (5 bases). This CDR3 region has 15 residues. The V and J ends lost 4 bases and 2 bases respectively, with 12 bases between them. The germline V gene has CDR1 SGHRS and CDR2 YFSETQ. CDR3 sequence: CASSPGRGTNEKLFF. The CDR3 DNA follows: TGCGCCAGCAGCCCCGGACGGGGGACTAATGAAAAACTGTTTTTT. The full variable domain, with the rest looked up from reference TRBV5-1 and TRBJ1-4, is KAGVTQTPRYLIKTRGQQVTLSCSPISGHRSVSWYQQTPGQGLQFLFEYFSETQRNKGNFPGRFSGRQFSNSRSEMNVSTLELGDSALYLCASSPGRGTNEKLFFGSGTQLSVL.

This clonotype was counted only a few times. This chain's CDR3 is CAIRTGANYGYTF. CDR3 DNA sequence: TGTGCCATCAGGACAGGAGCTAACTATGGCTACACCTTC. The chain uses TRBV10-3 and TRBJ1-2; TRBD1 might be the D (6 bases). The germline V gene encodes CDR1 ENHRY and CDR2 SYGVKD. The V end lost 6 bases, the J end lost 0 bases, and 8 bases lay between the germline ends. The CDR3 has 13 amino acids.

This chain uses TRBV27 with TRBJ2-2; D unresolved. Germline V gene data show CDR1 as MNHEY and CDR2 as SMNVEV (reference sequence). Trimming pared 4 bases from V and 7 bases from J, leaving 16 bases between. This CDR3 has 15 residues. In DNA, the CDR3 is TGTGCCAGCAGTTCATCGGACCCAAGCATCGGGGAGCTGTTTTTT. Amino acid sequence: CASSSSDPSIGELFF.

The V call is TRBV2, the J call TRBJ2-5; the match to TRBD2 covers 14 bases. From germline, CDR1 is SNHLY and CDR2 FYNNEI. The CDR3 extends over 13 amino acids. V was clipped by 9 bases and J by 4 bases; unmatched bases: 1. CDR3 in amino acids: CASGLAGGETQYF. The CDR3 bases are TGTGCCAGTGGACTAGCGGGGGGAGAGACCCAGTACTTC.

The CDR3 nucleotides are TGTGCCAGCAGTGAAGCAGGAAACAGGGCCTATGGCTACACCTTC. Residues: CASSEAGNRAYGYTF. The rearrangement uses TRBV2 and TRBJ1-2, with TRBD1 as a possible D gene (6 bases). Germline-derived CDR1 and CDR2 are SNHLY and FYNNEI. The CDR3 length is 15 residues. V was clipped by 0 bases and J by 4 bases, with 12 bases between them.

V gene TRBV10-3 combines with J gene TRBJ2-5, with 7 nucleotides matching TRBD1. The junction had 0 bases not matched to a gene; V was cut back by 8 bases and J by 3 bases. Germline loops: CDR1 ENHRY, CDR2 SYGVKD. The CDR3 totals 11 residues. The CDR3, as DNA: TGTGCCATCGGGACAGAAGAGACCCAGTACTTC. Protein sequence: CAIGTEETQYF.

For this clonotype: A clone one base away is much larger, so this may be a read error. The missing conserved phenylalanine or tryptophan at the end of this CDR3 makes a read error likely. J is TRBJ1-5 and V is TRBV12-3 or TRBV12-4; D gene uncertain. V was shortened by 7 bases and J by 5 bases, with 12 bases between the two germline ends. This CDR3 has 13 residues. Here the CDR3 reads CASTHSRDQPQHS. Written as DNA, the CDR3 is TGTGCCAGCACCCATTCTCGGGATCAGCCCCAGCATTCT.

This clonotype was seen many times. The V and J genes are TRBV3-1 and TRBJ1-2, with D perhaps matching TRBD1 (6 bases). Per the germline V gene, CDR1 is LGHDT and CDR2 is YNNKEL (reference sequence). With 6 bases removed from V and 2 bases from J, the gap between germline ends came to 10 bases. The CDR3 is made up of 13 amino acids. The CDR3 DNA reads TGTGCCAGCAGACCCGACAGGAACTATGGCTACACCTTC. Translating it yields CASRPDRNYGYTF. The variable domain in full, with the rest retrieved from reference TRBV3-1 and TRBJ1-2, is DTAVSQTPKYLVTQMGNDKSIKCEQNLGHDTMYWYKQDSKKFLKIMFSYNNKELIINETVPNRFSPKSPDKAHLNLHINSLELGDSAVYFCASRPDRNYGYTFGSGTRLTVV.

This clonotype appeared a single time. The chain combines TRBV20-1 with TRBJ1-4; 12 bases map to TRBD1. The CDR3 has 15 residues. V lost 3 bases and J lost 3; bases outside the gene matches: 2. The germline V gene has CDR1 DFQATT and CDR2 SNEGSKA (reference sequence). In DNA, the CDR3 is TGCAGTGCTAGGGGGACAGGGGGCTCTAATGAAAAACTGTTTTTT. Translated, it gives CSARGTGGSNEKLFF.

A few counts support this clonotype. The chain uses TRBV3-1 and TRBJ1-5, with 7 bases identical to TRBD1. CDR3 size: 15 residues. Germline V gives CDR1 LGHDT, CDR2 YNNKEL (reference sequence). Unmatched junction bases numbered 5, after V lost 4 bases and J lost 2 bases. CDR3 DNA: TGTGCCAGCAGCCGGGACAGTCGGGGCAATCAGCCCCAGCATTTT. Residues: CASSRDSRGNQPQHF. Supplemented by reference TRBV3-1 and TRBJ1-5, the full variable domain reads DTAVSQTPKYLVTQMGNDKSIKCEQNLGHDTMYWYKQDSKKFLKIMFSYNNKELIINETVPNRFSPKSPDKAHLNLHINSLELGDSAVYFCASSRDSRGNQPQHFGDGTRLSIL.